These T cell receptor beta chains were read from a single sample in a study of shared clonotypes between healthy human individuals. Profiling relied on immunoSEQ multiplex PCR, and the TCRdb table lists in-frame clones only, not all of them. The data show 2 million to 2.5 million clones, with around 93% seen just once and 1.7% held by the top ten. Material: naive CD8+ T cells from PBMCs. The receptors come from a man between 18 and 35 years old in good health. Some clones in this sample may be carry-over from other donors' samples. CDR3s include the opening cysteine and the closing phenylalanine or tryptophan. D genes are given only for firm matches. Part of the rows lack a size; the others show once, few, many or a class for expanded clones.

size: once; V: TRBV27; J: TRBJ1-5; D: NA; CDR3: CASSPRGGSNQPQHF; DNA: TGTGCCAGCAGTCCCCGAGGGGGAAGCAATCAGCCCCAGCATTTT
size: once; V: TRBV7-9; J: TRBJ2-2; D: NA; CDR3: CASSPHRDPWGELFF; DNA: TGTGCCAGCAGCCCTCACCGGGACCCTTGGGGGGAGCTGTTTTTT
size: NA; V: TRBV7-8; J: TRBJ1-2; D: NA; CDR3: CASSAGGIYGYTF; DNA: TGTGCCAGCTCCGCCGGAGGGATCTATGGCTACACCTTC
size: NA; V: TRBV6-5; J: TRBJ2-1; D: NA; CDR3: CASSYGGNEQFF; DNA: TGTGCCAGCAGTTACGGCGGGAATGAGCAGTTCTTC
size: NA; V: TRBV15; J: TRBJ2-1; D: TRBD2; CDR3: CATSPLSGRPWDEQFF; DNA: TGTGCCACCAGCCCCCTTAGCGGGAGGCCCTGGGATGAGCAGTTCTTC
size: NA; V: TRBV28; J: TRBJ2-5; D: TRBD2; CDR3: CASSFPSGRGAETQYF; DNA: TGTGCCAGCAGTTTCCCCAGCGGGAGGGGCGCAGAGACCCAGTACTTC
size: NA; V: TRBV6-5; J: TRBJ1-1; D: NA; CDR3: CASSYISAGTEAFF; DNA: TGTGCCAGCAGTTACATCTCTGCGGGGACTGAAGCTTTCTTT
size: NA; V: TRBV9; J: TRBJ2-5; D: NA; CDR3: CASSVGAFQETQYF; DNA: TGTGCCAGCAGCGTAGGGGCTTTCCAAGAGACCCAGTACTTC
size: NA; V: TRBV2; J: TRBJ2-7; D: NA; CDR3: CASSEASSSYEQYF; DNA: TGTGCCAGCAGTGAAGCCTCGAGCTCCTACGAGCAGTACTTC
size: NA; V: TRBV5-1; J: TRBJ1-2; D: NA; CDR3: CASSLARDHGYTF; DNA: TGCGCCAGCAGCTTGGCCCGGGACCACGGCTACACCTTC
size: NA; V: TRBV29-1; J: TRBJ2-6; D: NA; CDR3: CSVRSSGANVLTF; DNA: TGCAGCGTCCGGAGCTCTGGGGCCAACGTCCTGACTTTC
size: NA; V: TRBV4-1; J: TRBJ1-6; D: NA; CDR3: CASSQVASSYNSPLHF; DNA: TGCGCCAGCAGCCAAGTCGCGAGCTCCTATAATTCACCCCTCCACTTT
size: NA; V: TRBV7-9; J: TRBJ1-4; D: NA; CDR3: CASSTNNEKLFF; DNA: TGTGCCAGCAGCACTAATAATGAAAAACTGTTTTTT
size: NA; V: TRBV6-6; J: TRBJ2-7; D: TRBD2; CDR3: CASSHTSGGAYEQYF; DNA: TGTGCCAGCAGCCACACTAGCGGGGGTGCCTACGAGCAGTACTTC
size: NA; V: TRBV28; J: TRBJ2-7; D: NA; CDR3: CASSLRSGAYEQYF; DNA: TGTGCCAGCAGTTTAAGGAGCGGAGCCTACGAGCAGTACTTC
size: NA; V: TRBV4-1; J: TRBJ2-1; D: NA; CDR3: CASSPGAARSYNEQFF; DNA: TGCGCCAGCAGCCCTGGGGCGGCCCGCTCCTACAATGAGCAGTTCTTC
size: NA; V: TRBV11-2; J: TRBJ2-1; D: NA; CDR3: CASSFSRGTSSSYNEQFF; DNA: TGTGCCAGCAGCTTTTCCCGGGGGACCTCGAGCTCCTACAATGAGCAGTTCTTC